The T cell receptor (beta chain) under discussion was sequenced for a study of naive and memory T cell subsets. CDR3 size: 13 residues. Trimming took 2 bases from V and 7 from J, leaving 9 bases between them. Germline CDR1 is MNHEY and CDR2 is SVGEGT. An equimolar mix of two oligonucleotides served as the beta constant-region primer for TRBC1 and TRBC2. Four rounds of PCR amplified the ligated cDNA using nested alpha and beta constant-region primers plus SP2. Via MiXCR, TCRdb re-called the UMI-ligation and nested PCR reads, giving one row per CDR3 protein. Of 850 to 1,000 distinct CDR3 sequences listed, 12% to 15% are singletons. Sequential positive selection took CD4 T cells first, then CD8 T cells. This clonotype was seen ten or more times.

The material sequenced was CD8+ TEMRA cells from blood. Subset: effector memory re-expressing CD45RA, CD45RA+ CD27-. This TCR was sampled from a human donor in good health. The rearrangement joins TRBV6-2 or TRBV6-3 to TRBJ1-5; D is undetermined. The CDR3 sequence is CASSYKGRQPQHF. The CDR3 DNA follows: TGTGCCAGCAGTTACAAGGGCCGACAGCCCCAGCATTTT.